Presented here are 12 T cell receptor beta chains from one specimen sequenced in a study of blood T cell repertoires in COVID-19. Measured with immunoSEQ multiplex PCR; TCRdb has only the in-frame clones, and not every one. The sample shows roughly 270,000 clones, around 90% of them seen only once. Input material: peripheral blood. The receptors come from a man aged 18 to 30 with active or convalescent COVID-19.

The V call is TRBV19, the J call TRBJ2-7; 9 nucleotides agree with TRBD1. This CDR3 has 18 residues. The V gene end was trimmed by 4 bases and the J gene end by 4 bases; junction bases not matched to a gene: 17. Germline V gene lookup returns CDR1 LNHDA and CDR2 SQIVND (reference sequence). The CDR3 region has the DNA TGTGCCAGTAGTAGAAGAAGGGACAGGGCCGCGGCTTTTTACGAGCAGTACTTC. Translating it yields CASSRRRDRAAAFYEQYF.

The J gene is TRBJ2-3, the V gene TRBV29-1, with TRBD1 identical over 7 bases. Germline assignment: CDR1 SQVTM and CDR2 ANQGSEA. V was clipped by 7 bases and J by 2 bases; unmatched bases: 12. The CDR3 extends over 15 amino acids. The CDR3 loop reads CSGRPRQGVTDTQYF. CDR3 in DNA: TGCAGCGGTCGTCCCCGACAGGGTGTCACAGATACGCAGTATTTT.

The chain carries TRBV3-1 (or the pseudogene TRBV3-2) and TRBJ2-7; D remains ambiguous. The CDR3 loop spans 14 amino acids. The germline V and J ends were trimmed by 3 bases and 0 bases, with 9 bases remaining between them. The germline gives CDR1 LGHDT, CDR2 YNNKEL (reference sequence). Written as DNA, the CDR3 is TGTGCCAGCAGCCATCGGGTTAGCTCCTACGAGCAGTACTTC. Its protein is CASSHRVSSYEQYF.

The CDR3 DNA sequence: TGTGCCAGCAGCTCGCCCTACAGGGCATACGAGCAGTACTTC. Its protein product is CASSSPYRAYEQYF. The chain joins TRBV11-2 to TRBJ2-7; D is possibly TRBD1 (6 bases). Trimming stripped 4 bases from V and 4 bases from J, with 14 bases between. Germline-derived CDR1 and CDR2 are SGHAT and FQNNGV. This CDR3 comprises 14 residues.

This clone came up once. The rearrangement links TRBV5-1 to TRBJ2-7; tentative D call: TRBD2 (7 bases). V was clipped by 3 bases and J by 3 bases, with 28 bases between them. The CDR3 runs to 19 residues. Germline assignment: CDR1 SGHRS and CDR2 YFSETQ. The CDR3 DNA follows: TGCGCCAGCAGCTCCACGCCGGGGGGCGCAGGGCTTATTCTCTACGAGCAGTACTTC. Protein product: CASSSTPGGAGLILYEQYF.

This clone was counted once. V usage is TRBV7-2 and J usage is TRBJ1-6; D not resolved. Trimming pared 4 bases from V and 10 bases from J, leaving 8 bases between. The CDR3 consists of 12 residues. Germline V CDR1 and CDR2: SGHTA, FQGNSA. The CDR3 DNA reads TGTGCCAGCAGCTCCAACACGTCACCCCTCCACTTT. It encodes CASSSNTSPLHF. The whole variable domain, filled in from reference TRBV7-2 and TRBJ1-6, reads GAGVSQSPSNKVTEKGKDVELRCDPISGHTALYWYRQSLGQGLEFLIYFQGNSAPDKSGLPSDRFSAERTGGSVSTLTIQRTQQEDSAVYLCASSSNTSPLHFGNGTRLTVT.

The rearrangement joins TRBV15 to TRBJ1-4; 7 bases agree with TRBD1. V was clipped by 3 bases and J by 0 bases; unmatched bases: 4. This CDR3 comprises 16 residues. The germline CDR1 and CDR2 sequences are LNHNV and YYDKDF (reference sequence). The CDR3 coding sequence is TGTGCCACCAGCAGGACGACAGGGTCAACTAATGAAAAACTGTTTTTT. This sequence encodes CATSRTTGSTNEKLFF.

The rearrangement joins TRBV10-3 to TRBJ2-2; 9 positions match TRBD1. The CDR3 runs to 19 residues. The germline V gene has CDR1 ENHRY and CDR2 SYGVKD. Germline trimming cut 6 bases from V and 6 bases from J; bases unmatched to any gene: 20. The DNA of the CDR3 is TGTGCCATCAGGAGCGATTACCGGGACAGGGCCACTTCTGCCGGGGAGCTGTTTTTT. This gives the protein CAIRSDYRDRATSAGELFF.

This clone appeared a few times. This sequence joins TRBV10-2 and TRBJ2-7; possibly TRBD1 for D (6 bases). Germline-derived CDR1 and CDR2 are WSHSY and SAAADI. The ends were cut back, 6 bases at V and 5 bases at J, with 14 bases in the middle. The CDR3 spans 13 residues. CDR3 nucleotide sequence: TGCGCCAGCAGGATGTACAGGGAGCACGAGCAGTACTTC. This sequence encodes CASRMYREHEQYF.

This clone was counted once. The chain carries TRBV11-2 and TRBJ2-1; a possible D gene is TRBD2 (6 bases). The CDR3 has 17 amino acids. Germline-derived CDR1 and CDR2 are SGHAT and FQNNGV. Trimming took off 6 bases at V and 0 bases at J, with 18 bases between the two ends. The CDR3 DNA sequence: TGTGCCAGCAGACTTACCGGGACTCTTATCTCCTACAATGAGCAGTTCTTC. Translation: CASRLTGTLISYNEQFF.

V and J are TRBV7-8 and TRBJ2-7; D is ambiguous. V lost 0 bases, J lost 2 bases, and 11 bases lay in between. The germline V gene has CDR1 SGHVS and CDR2 FQNEAQ. The CDR3 spans 15 residues. The CDR3 loop reads CASSLAGNPTYEQYF. The DNA for the CDR3 is TGTGCCAGCAGCTTAGCGGGCAACCCTACCTACGAGCAGTACTTC.

The V gene is TRBV5-6, the J gene TRBJ2-1; no firm D call. This CDR3 spans 13 amino acids. V shed 0 bases and J shed 4 bases, with 5 bases lying between them. In germline, CDR1 is SGHDT, CDR2 YYEEEE. The CDR3 nucleotides read TGTGCCAGCAGCTTGGAGCGATACAATGAGCAGTTCTTC. Amino acids: CASSLERYNEQFF.